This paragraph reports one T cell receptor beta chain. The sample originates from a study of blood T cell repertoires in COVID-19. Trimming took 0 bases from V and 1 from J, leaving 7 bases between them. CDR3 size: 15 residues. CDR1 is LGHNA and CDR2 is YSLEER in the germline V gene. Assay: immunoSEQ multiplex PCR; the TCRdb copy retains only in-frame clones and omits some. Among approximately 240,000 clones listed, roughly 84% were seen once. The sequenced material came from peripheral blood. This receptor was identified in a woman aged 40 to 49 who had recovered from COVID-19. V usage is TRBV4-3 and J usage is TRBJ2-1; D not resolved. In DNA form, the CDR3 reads TGCGCCAGCAGCCAAGACAGTCCTTCCTACAATGAGCAGTTCTTC. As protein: CASSQDSPSYNEQFF.